A single sample gave rise to the 5 T cell receptor beta chains below, sequenced in a study of T cells in Graves' hyperthyroidism and ophthalmopathy. Regions amplified from RNA transcripts were the TCR beta CDR3 regions. The TCR CDR3 was amplified in a first-round RT-PCR using the HTBI primer set. TCRdb ran MiXCR on the multiplex PCR reads and lists one entry per CDR3 protein. This sample has 400,000 to 500,000 distinct CDR3 sequences, with roughly 13% found just once. Sequencing was done on a sample of blood. These receptors all stem from a woman between 18 and 30 years old with Graves' hyperthyroidism.

This clonotype was observed many times. This chain uses TRBV6-1 with TRBJ1-1; maybe TRBD1 (5 bases). The CDR3 has 14 amino acids. The V gene's germline CDR1 is MNHNS and CDR2 SASEGT. V was trimmed by 6 bases and J by 5 bases, leaving 16 bases between them. CDR3 nucleotides: TGTGCCAGCAGCGATGTGAGGGGTTCAACTGAAGCTTTCTTT. It is translated as CASSDVRGSTEAFF.

This clonotype was recorded a few times. The CDR3: CSAFNEREGPEQYF. CDR3 DNA: TGCAGTGCTTTCAATGAGCGGGAGGGCCCCGAGCAGTACTTC. V usage is TRBV20-1 and J usage is TRBJ2-7; TRBD2 matches at 10 bases. This CDR3 comprises 14 residues. CDR1 and CDR2 from the germline V gene are DFQATT and SNEGSKA (reference sequence). After removal of 5 bases from V and 6 bases from J, the junction contained 10 bases not matched to a gene.

This chain uses TRBV6-4 with TRBJ1-2; D ambiguous. This CDR3 comprises 14 residues. V was trimmed by 6 bases and J by 7 bases, leaving 18 bases between them. Germline V CDR1 and CDR2: MRHNA, SNTAGT. DNA of the CDR3: TGTGCCAGCAGCGTTGACTCCCTTAAGGGTGGCTACACCTTC. It specifies CASSVDSLKGGYTF.

CDR3 DNA sequence: TGTGCCAGCGGAGAGTTAGGGGGCACTGAAGCTTTCTTT. Its translation: CASGELGGTEAFF. This rearrangement joins TRBV2 to TRBJ1-1, with D possibly being TRBD1 (6 bases). V was pared by 8 bases and J by 4 bases, with 14 bases between. Germline CDR1 is SNHLY and CDR2 is FYNNEI. The CDR3 totals 13 residues. The variable domain in full, with the rest retrieved from reference TRBV2 and TRBJ1-1, is EPEVTQTPSHQVTQMGQEVILRCVPISNHLYFYWYRQILGQKVEFLVSFYNNEISEKSEIFDDQFSVERPDGSNFTLKIRSTKLEDSAMYFCASGELGGTEAFFGQGTRLTVV.

The chain combines TRBV30 with TRBJ1-4, with 7 bases aligning to TRBD1. In germline, CDR1 is GTSNPN, CDR2 SVGIG (reference sequence). Trimming took 2 bases from V and 7 from J; bases not matched to a gene: 4. The CDR3 has 13 residues. This CDR3 is CAWSTGVSEKLFF. CDR3 sequence (DNA): TGTGCCTGGAGTACAGGGGTTAGTGAAAAACTGTTTTTT.